The source of this T cell receptor (beta chain) is a study of human T cells and chemical hapten exposure. Time point in this sample: pre-sensitization, week 0. Treatment of the sample: therapeutic diphenylcyclopropenone sensitization with weekly scalp DPC. RNA extraction used unfractionated whole blood as the source of total RNA. J was trimmed by 1 base and V by 0 bases; bases with no gene match: 4. Germline V gene lookup returns CDR1 SGHAT and CDR2 FQNNGV. This CDR3 is 16 amino acids long. TCRdb re-derived calls from the RACE reads in MiXCR, one entry per CDR3 protein. The sample includes about 35,000 distinct CDR3 sequences, roughly 12% of them seen just once.

This clonotype originated in a woman between 40 and 55 years old with alopecia areata. Some clones in this sample may be carry-over from other donors' samples. The source was whole blood, collected in connection with sensitization to the hapten diphenylcyclopropenone (DPC). The chain carries TRBV11-2 and TRBJ2-5; 8 nucleotides line up with TRBD2. The CDR3 DNA follows: TGTGCCAGCAGCTTAGATCTAGCGGGCCGCCAAGAGACCCAGTACTTC. Translating gives CASSLDLAGRQETQYF.